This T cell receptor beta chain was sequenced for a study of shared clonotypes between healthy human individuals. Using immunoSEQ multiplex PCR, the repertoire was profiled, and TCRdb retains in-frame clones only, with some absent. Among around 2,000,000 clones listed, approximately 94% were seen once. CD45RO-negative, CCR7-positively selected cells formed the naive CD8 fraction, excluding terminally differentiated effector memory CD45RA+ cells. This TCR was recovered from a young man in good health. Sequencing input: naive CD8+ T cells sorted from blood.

CDR3 residues: CASSSWGQNTGELFF. In nucleotides, the CDR3 is TGTGCCAGCAGTTCTTGGGGGCAGAACACCGGGGAGCTGTTTTTT. The chain is built from TRBV7-9 and TRBJ2-2; perhaps TRBD1 as D (6 bases). CDR1 and CDR2 from the germline V gene are SEHNR and FQNEAQ (reference sequence). The CDR3 extends over 15 amino acids. V lost 6 bases to trimming and J lost 1 base, with 12 bases between them.